The clone carrying this TCR beta chain was seen ten or more times. Its target is not known. The data were taken from a study of CD8 T cells in ankylosing spondylitis. Broader study findings: Significantly higher representation of disease-linked clones was reported for matched ankylosing spondylitis synovial fluid.

Using its own MiXCR run on the 5' RACE reads, TCRdb lists one record per CDR3 protein. Among more than 60,000 distinct CDR3 sequences listed, more than 5.5% were seen once. This CDR3 contains 14 residues. Germline assignment: CDR1 SGHRS and CDR2 YFSETQ. V lost 6 bases and J lost 6; bases outside the gene matches: 7. Sequenced material: synovial fluid, either unsorted or a sorted T cell fraction (not recorded which). This TCR came from a male donor with ankylosing spondylitis. V is TRBV5-1 and J is TRBJ2-2; 8 bases align to TRBD1. The CDR3 here is CASTWTGSAGELFF. CDR3 in DNA: TGCGCCAGCACCTGGACAGGGTCGGCCGGGGAGCTGTTTTTT. Based on the CDR3 plus reference TRBV5-1 and TRBJ2-2, the full variable domain is KAGVTQTPRYLIKTRGQQVTLSCSPISGHRSVSWYQQTPGQGLQFLFEYFSETQRNKGNFPGRFSGRQFSNSRSEMNVSTLELGDSALYLCASTWTGSAGELFFGEGSRLTVL.